This T cell receptor beta chain was found in a study of cytomegalovirus exposure and HLA in healthy donors. Trimming removed 6 bases from V and 5 bases from J, with 13 bases in between. The CDR3 has 13 amino acids. The germline V gene has CDR1 MDHEN and CDR2 SYDVKM. The PCR made use of 60 Vbeta and 13 Jbeta primers. The method was immunoSEQ multiplex PCR; TCRdb's version includes in-frame clones alone and lacks a portion of them. The repertoire includes some 200,000 clones, 65% to 80% of them detected once, and 1.7% sits in the top ten. Study observations and caveats: Earlier findings revealed that most TCR beta V segments proved productive either about 87% or about 30% of the time.

Concerning this clone: Its antigen remains unknown.

This receptor was obtained from a man aged 45 to 65 in good health and CMV-seronegative. The material sequenced was PBMCs. The chain couples TRBV28 to TRBJ2-5, with unresolved D. The CDR3 spells CASSLGRLETQYF. CDR3 nucleotides: TGTGCCAGCAGCCTAGGAAGATTGGAGACCCAGTACTTC.